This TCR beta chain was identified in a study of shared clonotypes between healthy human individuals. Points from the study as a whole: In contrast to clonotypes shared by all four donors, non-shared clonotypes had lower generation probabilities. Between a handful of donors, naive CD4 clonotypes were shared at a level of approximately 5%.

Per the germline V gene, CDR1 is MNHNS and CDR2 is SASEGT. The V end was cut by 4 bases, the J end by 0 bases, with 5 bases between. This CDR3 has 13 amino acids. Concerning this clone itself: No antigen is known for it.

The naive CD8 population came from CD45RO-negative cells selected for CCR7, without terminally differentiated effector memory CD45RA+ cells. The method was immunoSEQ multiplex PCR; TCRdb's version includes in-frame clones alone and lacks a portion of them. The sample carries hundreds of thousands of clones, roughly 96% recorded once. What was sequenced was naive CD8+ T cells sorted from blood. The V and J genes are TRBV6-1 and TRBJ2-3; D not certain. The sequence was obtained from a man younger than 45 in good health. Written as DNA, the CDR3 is TGTGCCAGCAGTGTGAGGAGCACAGATACGCAGTATTTT. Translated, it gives CASSVRSTDTQYF.